The source of this T cell receptor (beta chain) is a study of cytomegalovirus exposure and HLA in healthy donors. It was with 60 Vbeta and 13 Jbeta primers that the PCR ran. This table comes from immunoSEQ multiplex PCR, and its TCRdb copy is limited to in-frame clones, with some not included. The sample lists 150,000 to 200,000 clones, 77% occurring once. Study results and caveats: Relative to the approximately 680-donor mean, N-insertions were reportedly fewer in an Asian-associated ancestry cluster in a later analysis. Later genetic work tied a missense DCLRE1C variant to beta-chain V and J trimming.

To note about this clone: The antigen is undetermined.

The V gene's germline CDR1 is LNHNV and CDR2 YYDKDF (reference sequence). The ends were cut back, 3 bases at V and 5 bases at J, with 7 bases in the middle. This CDR3 is 12 amino acids long. This TCR came from a middle-aged woman in good health and CMV-seropositive. Sequencing was carried out using PBMCs. The J gene is TRBJ1-1, the V gene TRBV15; tentatively, D is TRBD1 (5 bases). The CDR3 here is CATSRAGTEAFF. Written as DNA, the CDR3 is TGTGCCACCAGCAGGGCAGGGACTGAAGCTTTCTTT.